The source of this T cell receptor beta chain is a study of blood T cells in healthy people across ages. For the second PCR, which ran for about 7 to 12 cycles, a sample-barcoded 5' primer and a J-beta primer mix were used. TCRdb reanalysed the 5' RACE reads using MiXCR and keeps one entry per CDR3 protein. The sample has 750,000 to 950,000 distinct CDR3 sequences, 50% to 65% seen once. Unmatched junction bases numbered 10, after V lost 1 base and J lost 10 bases. CDR3 length: 15 amino acids. Germline V gene data show CDR1 as DFQATT and CDR2 as SNEGSKA (reference sequence). The sequencing input was blood. The TCR originated in an elderly man in good health. V usage is TRBV20-1 and J usage is TRBJ1-6; 7 bases are a match to TRBD1. Here the CDR3 DNA reads TGCAGTGCTAGAGGAGACAGGGAGGGAAGGTCACCCCTCCACTTT. Amino acid sequence: CSARGDREGRSPLHF.